This is a list of T cell receptor beta chains from one sample in a study of blood T cell repertoires in COVID-19. TCRdb's table, derived via immunoSEQ multiplex PCR, lists solely in-frame clones and lacks some. Of 90,000 to 100,000 clones listed, more than 70% were seen once; the top ten hold around 2.9%. Material for sequencing was peripheral blood. Receptors were obtained from a man aged 50-59 years with COVID-19, enrolled during active disease. The CDR3 runs from the conserved cysteine through the conserved F or W. Each record gives: clone size, V gene, D gene, J gene, CDR3 DNA, CDR3 protein. The D gene is left open where the match is weak. Expanded clones get a size class; other rows say once, few or many, or leave the size out.

abundance: NA
v_gene: TRBV5-1
d_gene: TRBD2
j_gene: TRBJ2-1
CDR3nt: TGCGCCAGCAGCCGGGGACTAGCTGGGTCCTACAATGAGCAGTTCTTC
CDR3aa: CASSRGLAGSYNEQFF

abundance: NA
v_gene: TRBV29-1
d_gene: NA
j_gene: TRBJ1-2
CDR3nt: TGCAGCGTTGTGATGCCAGACTATGGCTACACCTTC
CDR3aa: CSVVMPDYGYTF

abundance: NA
v_gene: TRBV2
d_gene: NA
j_gene: TRBJ2-5
CDR3nt: TGTGCCAGCAGTGGCGAGGCGGAAGGCCAGTACTTC
CDR3aa: CASSGEAEGQYF

abundance: once
v_gene: TRBV6-1
d_gene: NA
j_gene: TRBJ2-7
CDR3nt: TGTGCCAGCAGTGAGGCAGCCTTCAGGGGGGCAACAACCTACGAGCAGTACTTC
CDR3aa: CASSEAAFRGATTYEQYF

abundance: NA
v_gene: TRBV2
d_gene: TRBD1
j_gene: TRBJ1-5
CDR3nt: TGTGCCAGCAGGAGGACAGGGGGCAATCAGCCCCAGCATTTT
CDR3aa: CASRRTGGNQPQHF

abundance: NA
v_gene: TRBV2
d_gene: NA
j_gene: TRBJ1-4
CDR3nt: TGTGCCAGCAGTTTGGACTTCCAAAATGAAAAACTGTTTTTT
CDR3aa: CASSLDFQNEKLFF

abundance: NA
v_gene: TRBV7-6
d_gene: TRBD1
j_gene: TRBJ1-5
CDR3nt: TGTGCCAGCAGCCTCGGACAGGGGGCGTTCAGCAATCAGCCCCAGCATTTT
CDR3aa: CASSLGQGAFSNQPQHF

abundance: NA
v_gene: TRBV2
d_gene: NA
j_gene: TRBJ2-3
CDR3nt: TGTGCCAGCGGCTTTAGCACAGATACGCAGTATTTT
CDR3aa: CASGFSTDTQYF

abundance: few
v_gene: TRBV6-6
d_gene: NA
j_gene: TRBJ1-6
CDR3nt: TGTGCCAGCAGTTATCAGCAGGCACCCCTCCACTTT
CDR3aa: CASSYQQAPLHF

abundance: NA
v_gene: TRBV27
d_gene: TRBD1
j_gene: TRBJ1-5
CDR3nt: TGTGCCAGCAGTCTGACAGGGGTGAGCAATCAGCCCCAGCATTTT
CDR3aa: CASSLTGVSNQPQHF

abundance: once
v_gene: TRBV3-1/TRBV3-2
d_gene: TRBD2
j_gene: TRBJ2-1
CDR3nt: TGTGCCAGCAGCCTCTCTAGCGGGACCCGCAATGAGCAGTTCTTC
CDR3aa: CASSLSSGTRNEQFF

abundance: NA
v_gene: TRBV5-4
d_gene: NA
j_gene: TRBJ1-3
CDR3nt: TGTGCTGCCGGGGTGTACTCTGGAAACACCATATATTTT
CDR3aa: CAAGVYSGNTIYF

abundance: NA
v_gene: TRBV6-1
d_gene: TRBD2
j_gene: TRBJ2-5
CDR3nt: TGTGCCAGCAGTGAAGGGGGGACTAGGAGTGAGACCCAGTACTTC
CDR3aa: CASSEGGTRSETQYF

abundance: NA
v_gene: TRBV7-9
d_gene: NA
j_gene: TRBJ2-7
CDR3nt: TGTGCCAGCAGTCGGGGGAATGCGGGCGGCCTCTACGAGCAGTACTTC
CDR3aa: CASSRGNAGGLYEQYF

abundance: NA
v_gene: TRBV7-2
d_gene: NA
j_gene: TRBJ2-7
CDR3nt: TGTGCCAGCAGCTTATCCCGGGGGGCCTCCTACGAGCAGTACTTC
CDR3aa: CASSLSRGASYEQYF

abundance: NA
v_gene: TRBV4-3
d_gene: TRBD2
j_gene: TRBJ2-3
CDR3nt: TGCGCCAGCAGCCTAGAATCGGGGACTAGCGGCACAGATACGCAGTATTTT
CDR3aa: CASSLESGTSGTDTQYF

abundance: once
v_gene: TRBV6-2/TRBV6-3
d_gene: TRBD2
j_gene: TRBJ2-1
CDR3nt: TGTGCCAGCAGTTACCTAGGGACTAGCGGGGGGGCTTACCGCTCCAATGAGCAGTTCTTC
CDR3aa: CASSYLGTSGGAYRSNEQFF

abundance: NA
v_gene: TRBV10-3
d_gene: NA
j_gene: TRBJ1-2
CDR3nt: TGTGCCATCTCTCCCTCGACAGACGTCTATGGCTACACCTTC
CDR3aa: CAISPSTDVYGYTF

abundance: NA
v_gene: TRBV9
d_gene: NA
j_gene: TRBJ2-5
CDR3nt: TGTGCCAGCAGCGTAGGACACTCCTCACCAGAGACCCAGTACTTC
CDR3aa: CASSVGHSSPETQYF

abundance: NA
v_gene: TRBV6-5
d_gene: TRBD2
j_gene: TRBJ2-1
CDR3nt: TGTGCCAGCAGTTACACGCGGGGGGGCCCCTACAATGAGCAGTTCTTC
CDR3aa: CASSYTRGGPYNEQFF

abundance: NA
v_gene: TRBV9
d_gene: NA
j_gene: TRBJ2-4
CDR3nt: TGTGCCAGCAGCCGAGCAGGAGCCAAAAACATTCAGTACTTC
CDR3aa: CASSRAGAKNIQYF

abundance: NA
v_gene: TRBV18
d_gene: TRBD1
j_gene: TRBJ2-7
CDR3nt: TGTGCCAGCTCACGAGGGACAGACGCCTACGAGCAGTACTTC
CDR3aa: CASSRGTDAYEQYF

abundance: NA
v_gene: TRBV6-5
d_gene: NA
j_gene: TRBJ2-2
CDR3nt: TGTGCCACCACAGGGGGGGCTTACACCGGGGAGCTGTTTTTT
CDR3aa: CATTGGAYTGELFF

abundance: NA
v_gene: TRBV7-9
d_gene: NA
j_gene: TRBJ1-1
CDR3nt: TGTGCCAGCAGCTTTCACATGAACACTGAAGCTTTCTTT
CDR3aa: CASSFHMNTEAFF

abundance: NA
v_gene: TRBV28
d_gene: TRBD2
j_gene: TRBJ2-5
CDR3nt: TGTGCCAGTGAGACTGATAGCGGGGTAGGTGAGACCCAGTACTTC
CDR3aa: CASETDSGVGETQYF

abundance: NA
v_gene: TRBV5-1
d_gene: TRBD1
j_gene: TRBJ2-1
CDR3nt: TGCGCCAGCAGCGCGGGACAGGGCTCCTACAATGAGCAGTTCTTC
CDR3aa: CASSAGQGSYNEQFF